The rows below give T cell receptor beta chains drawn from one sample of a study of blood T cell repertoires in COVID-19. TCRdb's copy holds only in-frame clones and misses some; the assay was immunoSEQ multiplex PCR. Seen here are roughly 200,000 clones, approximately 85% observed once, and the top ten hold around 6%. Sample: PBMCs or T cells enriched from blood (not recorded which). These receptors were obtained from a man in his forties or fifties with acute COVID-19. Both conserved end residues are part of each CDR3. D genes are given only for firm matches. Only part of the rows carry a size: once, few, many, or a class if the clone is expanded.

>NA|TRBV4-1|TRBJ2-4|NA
CASSTRGLARTDIQYF
TGCGCCAGCAGCACAAGGGGCCTAGCGAGAACTGACATTCAGTACTTC
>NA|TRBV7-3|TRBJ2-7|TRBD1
CASSPDRAAYEQYF
TGTGCCAGCAGCCCGGACAGGGCAGCCTACGAGCAGTACTTC
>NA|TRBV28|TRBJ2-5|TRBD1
CASSLGTGTGVGETQYF
TGTGCCAGCAGTTTAGGGACAGGGACTGGGGTGGGGGAGACCCAGTACTTC
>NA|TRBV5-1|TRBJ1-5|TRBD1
CASSLGGQGDLGQPQHF
TGCGCCAGCAGCTTGGGAGGACAGGGAGACCTTGGTCAGCCCCAGCATTTT
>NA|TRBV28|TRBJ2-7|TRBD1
CASTSRWDSGSYEQYF
TGTGCCAGCACCTCCCGGTGGGACAGCGGCTCCTACGAGCAGTACTTC
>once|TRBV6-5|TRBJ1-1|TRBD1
CASKKQGIMTEAFF
TGTGCCAGCAAAAAACAGGGGATAATGACTGAAGCTTTCTTT
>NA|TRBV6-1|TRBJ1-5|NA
CASSDGGGYSNQPQHF
TGTGCCAGCAGTGACGGGGGGGGCTATAGCAATCAGCCCCAGCATTTT
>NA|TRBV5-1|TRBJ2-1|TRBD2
CASRTSGTYNEQFF
TGCGCCAGCAGGACTAGCGGGACCTACAATGAGCAGTTCTTC
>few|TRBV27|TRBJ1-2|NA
CASSLSTGTNYGYTF
TGTGCCAGCAGTTTATCCACAGGGACTAACTATGGCTACACCTTC
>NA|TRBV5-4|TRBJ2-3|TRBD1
CASSLVTGASDTQYF
TGTGCCAGCAGCTTAGTGACAGGGGCATCAGATACGCAGTATTTT
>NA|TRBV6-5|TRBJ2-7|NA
CASSLVGGYEQYF
TGTGCCAGCAGTTTAGTGGGGGGCTACGAGCAGTACTTC
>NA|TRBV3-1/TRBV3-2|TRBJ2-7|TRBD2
CASSLRGSSGTDYEQYF
TGTGCCAGCAGCCTCAGAGGTTCTAGCGGAACTGATTACGAGCAGTACTTC
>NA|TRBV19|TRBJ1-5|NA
CASSRQGGGQPQHF
TGTGCCAGTAGTCGGCAGGGAGGAGGTCAGCCCCAGCATTTT
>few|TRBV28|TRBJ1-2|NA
CASNLQRGGARGYTF
TGTGCCAGCAACTTGCAACGTGGGGGCGCTCGTGGCTACACCTTC
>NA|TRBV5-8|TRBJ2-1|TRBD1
CASSRQTGTAQFF
TGTGCCAGCAGCAGGCAAACCGGGACAGCGCAGTTCTTC
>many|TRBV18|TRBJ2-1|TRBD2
CASSPSGRENEQFF
TGTGCCAGCTCACCAAGCGGGAGGGAAAATGAGCAGTTCTTC
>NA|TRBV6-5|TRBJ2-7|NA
CASSYSGDRYEQYF
TGTGCCAGCAGTTACTCAGGCGACAGATACGAGCAGTACTTC
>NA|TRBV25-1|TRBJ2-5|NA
CASSARAGTGDRETQYF
TGTGCCAGCAGTGCCCGGGCCGGGACGGGGGATAGGGAGACCCAGTACTTC
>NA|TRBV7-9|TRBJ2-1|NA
CASTRDNEQFF
TGTGCCAGTACTAGGGACAATGAGCAGTTCTTC
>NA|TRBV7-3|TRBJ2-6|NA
CASSSGVGANVLTF
TGTGCCAGCAGCTCCGGGGTCGGGGCCAACGTCCTGACTTTC
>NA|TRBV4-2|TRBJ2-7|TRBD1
CASSQGLGQGGRYEQYF
TGTGCCAGCAGCCAAGGATTGGGACAGGGGGGACGGTACGAGCAGTACTTC
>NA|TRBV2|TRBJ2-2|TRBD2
CASSGLAGDTGELFF
TGTGCCAGCAGTGGTCTAGCGGGAGACACCGGGGAGCTGTTTTTT
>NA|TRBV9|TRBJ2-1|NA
CASSVETSGAYNEQFF
TGTGCCAGCAGCGTAGAGACGTCCGGGGCCTACAATGAGCAGTTCTTC
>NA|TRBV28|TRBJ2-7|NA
CASRKPGTTYEQYF
TGTGCCAGCAGGAAACCGGGGACAACCTACGAGCAGTACTTC
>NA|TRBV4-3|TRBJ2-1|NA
CASSQDISRPRNEQFF
TGCGCCAGCAGCCAAGATATCTCCAGGCCCCGCAATGAGCAGTTCTTC
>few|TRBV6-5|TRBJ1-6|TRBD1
CASSTGGEGNSPLHF
TGTGCCAGCAGCACAGGGGGCGAGGGGAATTCACCCCTCCACTTT
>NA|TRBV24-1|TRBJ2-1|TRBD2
CATSETSGRNEQFF
TGTGCCACCAGTGAGACTAGCGGGAGGAATGAGCAGTTCTTC
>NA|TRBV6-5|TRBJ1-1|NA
CASTGNTEAFF
TGTGCCAGCACCGGTAACACTGAAGCTTTCTTT
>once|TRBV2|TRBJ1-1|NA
CASKIQWYTEAFF
TGTGCCAGCAAAATTCAGTGGTACACTGAAGCTTTCTTT
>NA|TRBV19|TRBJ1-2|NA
CASSDAARVVGYTF
TGTGCCAGTAGTGATGCCGCCCGAGTTGTTGGCTACACCTTC
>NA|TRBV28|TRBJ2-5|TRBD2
CASSPSGRNQETQYF
TGTGCCAGCAGCCCTAGCGGACGAAACCAAGAGACCCAGTACTTC
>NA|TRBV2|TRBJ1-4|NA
CASSYTTTNEKLFF
TGTGCCAGCAGTTACACCACAACTAATGAAAAACTGTTTTTT
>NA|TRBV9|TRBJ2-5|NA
CASGTYERTQYF
TGTGCCAGCGGGACTTACGAGAGAACCCAGTACTTC
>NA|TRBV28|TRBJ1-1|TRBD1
CASSLRVGVRVTGGNTEAFF
TGTGCCAGCAGTTTGCGGGTAGGGGTAAGGGTGACAGGGGGGAACACTGAAGCTTTCTTT
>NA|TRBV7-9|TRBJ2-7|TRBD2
CASSPPGGTSGDPYEQYF
TGTGCCAGCAGCCCACCAGGGGGTACTAGCGGGGACCCCTACGAGCAGTACTTC
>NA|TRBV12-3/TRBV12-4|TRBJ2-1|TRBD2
CASRPSGGNEQFF
TGTGCCAGCAGGCCTAGCGGGGGAAATGAGCAGTTCTTC
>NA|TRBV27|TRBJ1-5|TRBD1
CASSPGQGIYQPQHF
TGTGCCAGCAGTCCGGGACAGGGAATTTATCAGCCCCAGCATTTT
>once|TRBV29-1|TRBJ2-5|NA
CSVEGDIAETQYF
TGCAGCGTTGAAGGGGACATCGCGGAGACCCAGTACTTC
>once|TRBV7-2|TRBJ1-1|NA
CASSLLQGAEAFF
TGTGCCAGCAGCTTGTTGCAGGGCGCTGAAGCTTTCTTT
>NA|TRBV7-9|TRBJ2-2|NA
CASSLTSPRETGELFF
TGTGCCAGCAGCTTAACCTCCCCGAGAGAGACCGGGGAGCTGTTTTTT
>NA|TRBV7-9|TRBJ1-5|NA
CASSLQDSNQPQHF
TGTGCCAGCAGCTTACAGGACTCCAATCAGCCCCAGCATTTT
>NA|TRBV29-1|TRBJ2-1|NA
CSVGGKGLPLTLVDEQFF
TGCAGCGTTGGGGGCAAGGGGCTCCCTCTTACCTTGGTCGATGAGCAGTTCTTC
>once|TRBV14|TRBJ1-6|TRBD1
CASSPPGQGHSPLHF
TGTGCCAGCAGCCCTCCGGGACAGGGGCATTCACCCCTCCACTTT
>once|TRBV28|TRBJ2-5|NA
CASSPKYLGETQYF
TGTGCCAGCAGTCCCAAATACCTCGGGGAGACCCAGTACTTC
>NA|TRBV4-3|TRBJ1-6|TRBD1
CASSPQWDRPFSPLHF
TGCGCCAGCAGCCCCCAGTGGGACAGGCCCTTCTCACCCCTCCACTTT
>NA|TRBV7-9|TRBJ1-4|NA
CASSLTAKLFF
TGTGCCAGCAGCTTAACTGCAAAACTGTTTTTT
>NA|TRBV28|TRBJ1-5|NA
CASSLARSNQPQHF
TGTGCCAGCAGCCTGGCCCGTAGCAATCAGCCCCAGCATTTT
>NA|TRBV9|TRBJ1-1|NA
CASSVGQGITEAFF
TGTGCCAGCAGCGTAGGTCAGGGAATCACTGAAGCTTTCTTT
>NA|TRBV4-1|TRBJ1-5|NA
CASSRGRRDQPQHF
TGCGCCAGCAGCCGGGGGCGAAGGGATCAGCCCCAGCATTTT
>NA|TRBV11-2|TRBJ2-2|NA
CASGQSTASTITGELFF
TGTGCCAGCGGCCAATCCACGGCCAGTACTATAACCGGGGAGCTGTTTTTT